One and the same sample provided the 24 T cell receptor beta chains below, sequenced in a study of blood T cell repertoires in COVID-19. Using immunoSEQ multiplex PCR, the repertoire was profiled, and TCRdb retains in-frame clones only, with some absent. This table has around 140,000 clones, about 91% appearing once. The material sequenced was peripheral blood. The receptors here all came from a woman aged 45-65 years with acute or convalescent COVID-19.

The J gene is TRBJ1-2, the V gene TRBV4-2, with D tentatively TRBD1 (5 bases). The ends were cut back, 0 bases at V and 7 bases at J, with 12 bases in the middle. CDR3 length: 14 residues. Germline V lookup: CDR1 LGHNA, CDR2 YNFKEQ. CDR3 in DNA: TGTGCCAGCAGCCAAGATCATAGGCAGGGTGGCTACACCTTC. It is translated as CASSQDHRQGGYTF.

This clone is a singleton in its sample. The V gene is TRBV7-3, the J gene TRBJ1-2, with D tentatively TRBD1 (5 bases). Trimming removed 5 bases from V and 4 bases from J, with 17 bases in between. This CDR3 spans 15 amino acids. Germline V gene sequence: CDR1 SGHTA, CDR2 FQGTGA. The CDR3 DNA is TGTGCCAGCAGCCCGTCCCCACTCCAGGGCTATGGCTACACCTTC. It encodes CASSPSPLQGYGYTF.

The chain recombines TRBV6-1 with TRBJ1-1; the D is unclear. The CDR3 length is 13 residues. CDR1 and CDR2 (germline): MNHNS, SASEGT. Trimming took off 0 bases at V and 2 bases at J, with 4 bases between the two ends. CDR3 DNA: TGTGCCAGCAGTGAAGCGAGAAACACTGAAGCTTTCTTT. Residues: CASSEARNTEAFF.

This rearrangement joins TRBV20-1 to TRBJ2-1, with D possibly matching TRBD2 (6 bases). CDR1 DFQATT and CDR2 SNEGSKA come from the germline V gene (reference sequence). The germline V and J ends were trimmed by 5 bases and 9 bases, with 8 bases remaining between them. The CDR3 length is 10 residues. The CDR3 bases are TGCAGTGCTTGGGGGGTTGAGCAGTTCTTC. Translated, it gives CSAWGVEQFF.

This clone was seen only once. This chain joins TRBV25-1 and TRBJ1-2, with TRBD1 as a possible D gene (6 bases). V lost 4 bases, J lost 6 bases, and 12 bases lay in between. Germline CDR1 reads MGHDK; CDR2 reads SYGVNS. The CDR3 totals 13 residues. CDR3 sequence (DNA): TGTGCCAGCAGTGGAAACAACAGGGATGGCTACACCTTC. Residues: CASSGNNRDGYTF.

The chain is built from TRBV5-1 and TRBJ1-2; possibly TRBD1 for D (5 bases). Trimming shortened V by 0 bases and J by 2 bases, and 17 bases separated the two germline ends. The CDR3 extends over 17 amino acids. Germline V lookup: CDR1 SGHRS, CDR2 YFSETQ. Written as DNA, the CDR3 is TGCGCCAGCAGCTTGGAAAGCCGGAGCAGGGCAAACTATGGCTACACCTTC. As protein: CASSLESRSRANYGYTF.

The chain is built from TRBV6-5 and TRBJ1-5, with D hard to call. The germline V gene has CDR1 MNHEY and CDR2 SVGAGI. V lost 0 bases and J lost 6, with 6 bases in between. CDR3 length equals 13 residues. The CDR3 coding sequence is TGTGCCAGCAGTTACTCGTATTCTCAGCCCCAGCATTTT. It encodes CASSYSYSQPQHF.

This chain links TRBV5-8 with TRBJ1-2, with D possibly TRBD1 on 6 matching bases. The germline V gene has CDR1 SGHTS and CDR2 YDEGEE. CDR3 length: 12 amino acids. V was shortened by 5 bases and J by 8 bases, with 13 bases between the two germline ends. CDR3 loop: CASSYRDVGYTF. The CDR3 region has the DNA TGTGCCAGCAGTTACAGGGATGTGGGCTACACCTTC.

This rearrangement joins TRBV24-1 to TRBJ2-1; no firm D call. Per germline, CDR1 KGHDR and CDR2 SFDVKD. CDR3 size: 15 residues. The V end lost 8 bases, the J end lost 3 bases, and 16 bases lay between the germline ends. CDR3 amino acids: CATNTNHVYYNEQFF. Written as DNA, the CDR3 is TGTGCCACCAACACGAATCATGTGTACTACAATGAGCAGTTCTTC.

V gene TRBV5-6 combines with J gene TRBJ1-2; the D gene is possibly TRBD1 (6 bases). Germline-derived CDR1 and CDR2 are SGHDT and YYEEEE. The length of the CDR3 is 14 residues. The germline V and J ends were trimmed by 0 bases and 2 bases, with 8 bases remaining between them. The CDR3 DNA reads TGTGCCAGCAGCTTGGGAGACAGGAACTATGGCTACACCTTC. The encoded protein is CASSLGDRNYGYTF.

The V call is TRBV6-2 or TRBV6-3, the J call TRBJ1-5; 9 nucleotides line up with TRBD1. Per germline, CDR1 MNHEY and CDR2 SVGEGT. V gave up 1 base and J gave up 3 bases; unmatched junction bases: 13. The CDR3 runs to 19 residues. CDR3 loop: CASSYLLRLGQGINQPQHF. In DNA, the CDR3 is TGTGCCAGCAGTTACTTGCTTCGCCTGGGACAGGGAATCAATCAGCCCCAGCATTTT.

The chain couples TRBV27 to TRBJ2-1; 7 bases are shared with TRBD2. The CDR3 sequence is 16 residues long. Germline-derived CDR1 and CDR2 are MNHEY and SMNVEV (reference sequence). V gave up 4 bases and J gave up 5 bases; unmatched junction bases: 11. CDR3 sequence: CASSSLKGSGNNEQFF. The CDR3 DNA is TGTGCCAGCAGTTCCCTTAAGGGGAGCGGGAACAATGAGCAGTTCTTC.

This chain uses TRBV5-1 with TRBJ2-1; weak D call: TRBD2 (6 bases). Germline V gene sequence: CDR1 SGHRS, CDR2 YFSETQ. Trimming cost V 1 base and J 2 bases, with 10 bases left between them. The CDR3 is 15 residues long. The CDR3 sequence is CASSLTSIPYNEQFF. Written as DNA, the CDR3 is TGCGCCAGCAGCTTGACTAGCATCCCCTACAATGAGCAGTTCTTC.

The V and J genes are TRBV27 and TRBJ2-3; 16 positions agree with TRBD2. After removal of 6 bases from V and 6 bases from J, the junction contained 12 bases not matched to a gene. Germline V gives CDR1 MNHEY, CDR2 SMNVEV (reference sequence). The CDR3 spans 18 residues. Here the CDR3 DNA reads TGTGCCAGCAGCTCCACCGGGACTAGCGGGAGGGTGGTCGATACGCAGTATTTT. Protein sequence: CASSSTGTSGRVVDTQYF.

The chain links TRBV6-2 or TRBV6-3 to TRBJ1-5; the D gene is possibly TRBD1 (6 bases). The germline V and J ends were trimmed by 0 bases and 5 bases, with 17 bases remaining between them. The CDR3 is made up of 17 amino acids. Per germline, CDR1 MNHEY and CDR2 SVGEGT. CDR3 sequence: CASSYSPRGLDDQPQHF. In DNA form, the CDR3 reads TGTGCCAGCAGTTACTCGCCCAGGGGCCTTGACGATCAGCCCCAGCATTTT.

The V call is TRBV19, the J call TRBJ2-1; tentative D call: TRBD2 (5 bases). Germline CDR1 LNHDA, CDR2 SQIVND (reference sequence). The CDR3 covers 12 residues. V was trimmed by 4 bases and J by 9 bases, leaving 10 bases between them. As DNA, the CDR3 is TGTGCCAGTAGTAAGGGCCGGGGTGAGCAGTTCTTC. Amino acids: CASSKGRGEQFF.

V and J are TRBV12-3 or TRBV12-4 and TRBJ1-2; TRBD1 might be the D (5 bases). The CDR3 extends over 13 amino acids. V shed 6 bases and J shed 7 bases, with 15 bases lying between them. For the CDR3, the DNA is TGTGCCAGCAGCCCTGAACAGGTTTTTGGCTACACCTTC. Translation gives CASSPEQVFGYTF.

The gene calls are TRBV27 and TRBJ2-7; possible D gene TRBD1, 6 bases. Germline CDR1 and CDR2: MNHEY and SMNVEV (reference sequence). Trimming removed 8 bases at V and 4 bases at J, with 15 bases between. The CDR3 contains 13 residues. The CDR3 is CASRWGRGYEQYF. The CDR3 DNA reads TGTGCCAGCCGCTGGGGCAGGGGTTACGAGCAGTACTTC.

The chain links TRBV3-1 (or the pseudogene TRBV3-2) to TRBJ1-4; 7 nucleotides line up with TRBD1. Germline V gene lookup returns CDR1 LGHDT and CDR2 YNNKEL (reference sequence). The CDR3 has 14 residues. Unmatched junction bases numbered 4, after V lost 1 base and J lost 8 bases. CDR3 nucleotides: TGTGCCAGCAGCCAAGGGACAGGCTTGGAAAAACTGTTTTTT. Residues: CASSQGTGLEKLFF.

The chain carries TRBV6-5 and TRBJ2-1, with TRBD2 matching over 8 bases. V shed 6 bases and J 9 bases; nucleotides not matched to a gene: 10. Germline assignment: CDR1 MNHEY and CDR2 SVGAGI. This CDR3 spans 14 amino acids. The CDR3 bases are TGTGCCAGCAGCGGAGCCGGGGGGGCGAGTGAGCAGTTCTTC. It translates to CASSGAGGASEQFF.

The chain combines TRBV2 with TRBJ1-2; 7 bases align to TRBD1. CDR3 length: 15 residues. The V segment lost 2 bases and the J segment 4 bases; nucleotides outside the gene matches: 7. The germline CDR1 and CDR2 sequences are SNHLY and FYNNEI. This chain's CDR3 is CASSEPMTGPYGYTF. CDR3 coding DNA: TGTGCCAGCAGTGAACCAATGACAGGGCCCTATGGCTACACCTTC.

The CDR3 DNA reads as TGTGCCAGCAGCCGTTTGGACAGGAACACTGAAGCTTTCTTT. Its translation is CASSRLDRNTEAFF. This chain uses TRBV3-1 (or the pseudogene TRBV3-2) with TRBJ1-1; D perhaps matches TRBD1 (6 bases). CDR3 length: 14 residues. CDR1 is LGHDT, CDR2 YNNKEL, per germline (reference sequence). V was trimmed by 4 bases and J by 1 base, leaving 10 bases between them.

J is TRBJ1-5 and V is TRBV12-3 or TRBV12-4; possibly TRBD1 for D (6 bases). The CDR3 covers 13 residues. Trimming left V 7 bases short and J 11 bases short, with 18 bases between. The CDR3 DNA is TGTGCCAGCAAACGGGGGGCCGAAGGGGCCCAGCATTTT. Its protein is CASKRGAEGAQHF.

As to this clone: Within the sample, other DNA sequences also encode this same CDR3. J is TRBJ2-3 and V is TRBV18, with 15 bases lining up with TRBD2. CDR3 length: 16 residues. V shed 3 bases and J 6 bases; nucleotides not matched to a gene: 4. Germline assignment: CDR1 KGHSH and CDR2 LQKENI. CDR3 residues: CASSPGLAGGSDTQYF. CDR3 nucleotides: TGTGCCAGCTCACCGGGACTAGCGGGAGGATCGGATACGCAGTATTTT.